A selection of T cell receptor beta chains follows, all from one sample in a study of blood T cell repertoires in COVID-19. Libraries were prepared by immunoSEQ multiplex PCR; TCRdb keeps only in-frame clonotypes and omits some of them. The sample lists more than 20,000 clones; 75% to 90% were seen once. Sequenced sample: peripheral blood. These receptors originate from a human donor in a cohort sampled during active COVID-19. The CDR3 runs from the conserved cysteine through the conserved F or W. The D gene is left open where the match is weak. Clone sizes are given selectively: once, few, many, or a class where the clone is expanded.

D	V	J	size	DNA	CDR3
-	TRBV6-2/TRBV6-3	TRBJ1-6	-	TGTGCCAGCAGTTACAACACTCAACAGGAAAAGGTCAATTCACCCCTCCACTTT	CASSYNTQQEKVNSPLHF
TRBD2	TRBV11-2	TRBJ2-3	once	TGTGCCAGCAGCTTTACTAGCGGGAGGGCCATGAATACGCAGTATTTT	CASSFTSGRAMNTQYF
TRBD2	TRBV3-1/TRBV3-2	TRBJ2-5	once	TGTGCCAGCAGCCAGGTTTGGACGGGGGGGCCGGAGACCCAGTACTTC	CASSQVWTGGPETQYF
-	TRBV10-3	TRBJ2-3	-	TGTGCCATCAGTGAGTCGCTAGTGACGCAGTATTTT	CAISESLVTQYF
TRBD1	TRBV28	TRBJ1-5	-	TGTGCCAGCAGTCGACAGGGGGCGAGCCAGAGCAATCAGCCCCAGCATTTT	CASSRQGASQSNQPQHF
-	TRBV7-9	TRBJ1-2	-	TGTGCCAGCAGCTTAGGGCAGGGTTTCTATGGCTACACCTTC	CASSLGQGFYGYTF
-	TRBV5-1	TRBJ1-6	-	TGCGCCCGCAGCGGGGGGGGAACAGGGTCGAATTCACCCCTCCACTTT	CARSGGGTGSNSPLHF
-	TRBV7-2	TRBJ2-2	-	TGTGCCAGCAGCTTAGTAGAGGCCGGGGAGCTGTTTTTT	CASSLVEAGELFF
-	TRBV6-5	TRBJ1-6	-	TGTGCCAGCAGTTACTCGCAGGCCCCTGGAACCCTCCACTTT	CASSYSQAPGTLHF
TRBD2	TRBV5-1	TRBJ2-5	-	TGCGCCAGCAGCTTAGGTAGCGGGGCCCAAGAGACCCAGTACTTC	CASSLGSGAQETQYF
-	TRBV7-6	TRBJ2-5	-	TGTGCCAGCAGCTTAGTCACTATGGGAGAGACCCAGTACTTC	CASSLVTMGETQYF
-	TRBV10-3	TRBJ1-4	-	TGTGCCATCAGTGAGGGGACAAATGAAAAACTGTTTTTT	CAISEGTNEKLFF
TRBD2	TRBV2	TRBJ2-5	-	TGTGCCAGCAGTTTTCCTAGCGGGGGGGAAGAGACCCAGTACTTC	CASSFPSGGEETQYF
-	TRBV12-5	TRBJ2-7	-	TGTGCTAGTGGTTTTGGGCCCTACGAGCAGTACTTC	CASGFGPYEQYF
-	TRBV28	TRBJ1-5	-	TGTGCCAGCAGTTTATTAGGCAATCAGCCCCAGCATTTT	CASSLLGNQPQHF
TRBD1	TRBV15	TRBJ2-7	-	TGTGCCACCAGCAGAGCGACAGGGGGTACCTACGAGCAGTACTTC	CATSRATGGTYEQYF
-	TRBV3-1/TRBV3-2	TRBJ2-2	few	TGTGCCAGCAGCCAGGGCAACACCGGGGAGCTGTTTTTT	CASSQGNTGELFF
TRBD1	TRBV7-6	TRBJ1-1	-	TGTGCCAGCAGCCCCCGACAGGGGGCGAGCACTGAAGCTTTCTTT	CASSPRQGASTEAFF
-	TRBV28	TRBJ1-5	-	TGTGCCAGCAGTTTCCGCAGGGCGCATCAGCCCCAGCATTTT	CASSFRRAHQPQHF
-	TRBV7-2	TRBJ1-5	-	TGTGCCAGCAGCCTAGACAGGATAAGTCAGCCCCAGCATTTT	CASSLDRISQPQHF
TRBD2	TRBV11-2	TRBJ2-5	-	TGTGCCAGCAGCTTAGGTCGAGCGGGGGTTGAGACCCAGTACTTC	CASSLGRAGVETQYF
-	TRBV7-8	TRBJ2-5	-	TGTGCCAGCAGCCAAGGGTGGGGGCCGGAGACCCAGTACTTC	CASSQGWGPETQYF
-	TRBV7-8	TRBJ2-2	-	TGTGCCAGCAGCTTAGGCGCGTGGAGCGGGGAGCTGTTTTTT	CASSLGAWSGELFF
TRBD2	TRBV5-1	TRBJ2-7	once	TGCGCCAGCAGCTTTAGCGGGGATTGGTACGAGCAGTACTTC	CASSFSGDWYEQYF
TRBD2	TRBV6-5	TRBJ2-7	-	TGTGCCAGCAGATCCCGGGGGGGGCAGTCCTACGAGCAGTACTTC	CASRSRGGQSYEQYF
-	TRBV6-6	TRBJ2-5	-	TGTGCCAGCAGAGCGGACGAGGAGACCCAGTACTTC	CASRADEETQYF
TRBD1	TRBV5-1	TRBJ1-4	-	TGCGCCAGCGGCCGACAGGGGGCCATTAATGAAAAACTGTTTTTT	CASGRQGAINEKLFF
-	TRBV9	TRBJ1-6	few	TGTGCCAGCAGCCCTACCAGCAGGGTCGAGAATTCACCCCTCCACTTT	CASSPTSRVENSPLHF
-	TRBV7-8	TRBJ1-2	-	TGTGCCAGCAGCTTACAGAGGGGGGGCTATGGCTACACCTTC	CASSLQRGGYGYTF